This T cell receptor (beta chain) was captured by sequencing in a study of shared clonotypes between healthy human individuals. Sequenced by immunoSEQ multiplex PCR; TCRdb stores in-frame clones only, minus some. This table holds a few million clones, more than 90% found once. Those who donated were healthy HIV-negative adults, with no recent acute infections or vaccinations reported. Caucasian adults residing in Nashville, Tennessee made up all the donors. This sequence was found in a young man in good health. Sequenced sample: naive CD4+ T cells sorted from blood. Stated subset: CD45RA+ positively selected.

CDR3 residues: CASSQHSLGLAEYEQYF. The CDR3 nucleotides read TGCGCCAGCAGTCAGCACTCTCTTGGACTAGCGGAGTACGAGCAGTACTTC. The J gene is TRBJ2-7, the V gene TRBV23-1; 10 bases align to TRBD2. TRBV23-1 is an open reading frame, and its role is uncertain. The trim removed 3 bases at V and 4 bases at J, leaving 12 bases unmatched. The CDR3 runs to 17 residues.